What follows describes a single TCR beta chain. This specimen comes from a study of T cells in Graves' hyperthyroidism and ophthalmopathy. TCR beta CDR3 region amplification was performed from RNA transcripts. The HTBI primer set drove a first-round RT-PCR of the TCR CDR3. TCRdb used MiXCR to reprocess the multiplex PCR reads, holding one entry per CDR3 protein. The sample has a few hundred thousand distinct CDR3 sequences, 15% to 19% seen once; the top ten hold about 7%. This CDR3 spans 13 amino acids. V was trimmed by 7 bases and J by 0 bases, leaving 9 bases between them. The V gene's germline CDR1 is MGHRA and CDR2 YSYEKL.

The gene calls are TRBV4-1 and TRBJ1-1; D may be TRBD1 (5 bases). The TCR comes from a woman between 25 and 40 years old with Graves' hyperthyroidism. Sequenced: blood. CDR3 residues: CASNGGLNTEAFF. The CDR3 DNA reads TGCGCCAGCAACGGGGGACTGAACACTGAAGCTTTCTTT.